This TCR beta chain emerged from a study of blood T cell repertoires in COVID-19. Study details: From the United States, Italy and Spain came samples of acute and convalescent COVID-19. T cells, B-cell-depleted T cells, or PBMCs provided the cDNA or gDNA that served as material.

Original analysis: Reference gene primer amplification in the assay estimated nucleated cell counts. The data were produced by immunoSEQ multiplex PCR, yet TCRdb's version contains in-frame clones alone and is incomplete. The DNA was the basis for D and trimming; V, J and clone size are from that table. Counted here are around 100,000 clones, more than 70% occurring once; the ten biggest clones make up around 2.9%. The CDR3 loop spans 14 amino acids. CDR1 and CDR2 from the germline V gene are GTSNPN and SVGIG (reference sequence). Trimming took 0 bases from V and 0 from J, leaving 8 bases between them. Seattle's cohort entered during active infection and was followed longitudinally.

V gene TRBV30 combines with J gene TRBJ1-1; no clear D gene. The sequence derives from a man aged 50-60 years with COVID-19, enrolled during active disease. Sequenced material: peripheral blood. This CDR3 is CAWSVMGMNTEAFF. CDR3 sequence (DNA): TGTGCCTGGAGTGTAATGGGCATGAACACTGAAGCTTTCTTT. Full variable domain (missing parts from reference TRBV30 and TRBJ1-1): SQTIHQWPATLVQPVGSPLSLECTVEGTSNPNLYWYRQAAGRGLQLLFYSVGIGQISSEVPQNLSASRPQDRQFILSSKKLLLSDSGFYLCAWSVMGMNTEAFFGQGTRLTVV.